These T cell receptor beta chains were read from a single sample in a study of blood T cell repertoires in COVID-19. TCRdb's copy holds only in-frame clones and misses some; the assay was immunoSEQ multiplex PCR. The sample shows under 350,000 clones, over 80% of them seen only once. The sequenced sample was peripheral blood. These receptors were obtained from a man between 60 and 70 years old who had recovered from COVID-19. CDR3s include the opening cysteine and the closing phenylalanine or tryptophan. D genes are given only for firm matches. Rows give clone size only sometimes, using once, few, many, or a class for an expanded clone.

d_gene,j_gene,abundance,len,v_gene,CDR3nt,CDR3aa
TRBD1,TRBJ1-1,few,14,TRBV5-5,TGTGCCAGCAGCGGGACAGGGGGGAACACTGAAGCTTTCTTT,CASSGTGGNTEAFF
NA,TRBJ2-7,once,13,TRBV25-1,TGTGCCAGCAGTGGGTACGGGAGCCACGAGCAGTACTTC,CASSGYGSHEQYF
NA,TRBJ1-1,NA,15,TRBV6-2/TRBV6-3,TGTGCCAGCAGTTACCCCCTAGGAGAGAACACTGAAGCTTTCTTT,CASSYPLGENTEAFF
TRBD2,TRBJ2-5,once,15,TRBV2,TGTGCCAGCAGTGATACGGGGGGTTGGCAAGAGACCCAGTACTTC,CASSDTGGWQETQYF
NA,TRBJ2-1,NA,12,TRBV14,TGTGCCAGCAGCCAAGATCTCCATGAGCAGTTCTTC,CASSQDLHEQFF
NA,TRBJ2-1,NA,16,TRBV7-8,TGTGCCAGCAGCGTTTTGATGAGCGGAGCTTACAATGAGCAGTTCTTC,CASSVLMSGAYNEQFF
TRBD2,TRBJ2-1,NA,14,TRBV30,TGTGCCTGGAGTGTAGCGGGGGACTACAATGAGCAGTTCTTC,CAWSVAGDYNEQFF
NA,TRBJ1-5,NA,15,TRBV7-9,TGTGCCAGCAGCTTAGGGACAGCTAGCAATCAGCCCCAGCATTTT,CASSLGTASNQPQHF
TRBD2,TRBJ2-1,NA,17,TRBV5-1,TGCGCCAGCAGCCTTGGAGGTCTAGCGGGAGGGCCTAATGAGCAGTTCTTC,CASSLGGLAGGPNEQFF
TRBD1,TRBJ1-1,few,14,TRBV2,TGTGCCAGCAGTGTACAGGGGCTGAACACTGAAGCTTTCTTT,CASSVQGLNTEAFF